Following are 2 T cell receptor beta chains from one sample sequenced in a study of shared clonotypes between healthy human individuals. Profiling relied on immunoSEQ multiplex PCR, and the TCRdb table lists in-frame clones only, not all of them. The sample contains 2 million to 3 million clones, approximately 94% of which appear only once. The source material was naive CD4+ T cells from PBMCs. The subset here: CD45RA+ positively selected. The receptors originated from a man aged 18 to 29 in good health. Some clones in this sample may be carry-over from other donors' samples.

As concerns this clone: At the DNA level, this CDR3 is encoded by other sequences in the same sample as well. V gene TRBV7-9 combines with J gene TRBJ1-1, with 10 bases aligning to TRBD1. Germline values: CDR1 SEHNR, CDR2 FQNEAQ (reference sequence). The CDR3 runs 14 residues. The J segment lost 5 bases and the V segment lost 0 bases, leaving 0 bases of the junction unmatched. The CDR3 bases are TGTGCCAGCAGCTTAGCGGGACAGGGGACTGAAGCTTTCTTT. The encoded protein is CASSLAGQGTEAFF. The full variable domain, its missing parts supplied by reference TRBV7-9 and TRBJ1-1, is DTGVSQNPRHKITKRGQNVTFRCDPISEHNRLYWYRQTLGQGPEFLTYFQNEAQLEKSRLLSDRFSAERPKGSFSTLEIQRTEQGDSAMYLCASSLAGQGTEAFFGQGTRLTVV.

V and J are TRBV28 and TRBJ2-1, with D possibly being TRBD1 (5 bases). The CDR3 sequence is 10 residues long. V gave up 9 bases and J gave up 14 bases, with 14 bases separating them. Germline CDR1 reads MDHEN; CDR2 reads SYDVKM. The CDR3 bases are TGTGCCAGTTCCGGGTTCAGGGAGTTCTTC. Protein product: CASSGFREFF.